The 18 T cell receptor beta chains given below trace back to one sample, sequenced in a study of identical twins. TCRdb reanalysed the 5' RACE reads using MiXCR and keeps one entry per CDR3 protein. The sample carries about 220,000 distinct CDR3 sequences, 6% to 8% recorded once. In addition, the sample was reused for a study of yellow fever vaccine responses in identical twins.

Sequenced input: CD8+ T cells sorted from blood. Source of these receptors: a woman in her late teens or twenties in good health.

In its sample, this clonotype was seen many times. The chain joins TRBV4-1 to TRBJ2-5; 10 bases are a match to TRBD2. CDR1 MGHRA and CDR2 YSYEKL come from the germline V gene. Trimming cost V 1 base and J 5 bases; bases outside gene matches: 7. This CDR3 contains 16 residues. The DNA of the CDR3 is TGCGCCAGCAGCCAAGGAGCGGGGGGGCTATCGGAGACCCAGTACTTC. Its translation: CASSQGAGGLSETQYF.

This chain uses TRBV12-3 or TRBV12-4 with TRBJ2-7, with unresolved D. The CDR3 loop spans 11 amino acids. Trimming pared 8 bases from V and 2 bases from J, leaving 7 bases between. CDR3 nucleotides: TGTGCCAGCGGACGGCCCTACGAGCAGTACTTC. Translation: CASGRPYEQYF.

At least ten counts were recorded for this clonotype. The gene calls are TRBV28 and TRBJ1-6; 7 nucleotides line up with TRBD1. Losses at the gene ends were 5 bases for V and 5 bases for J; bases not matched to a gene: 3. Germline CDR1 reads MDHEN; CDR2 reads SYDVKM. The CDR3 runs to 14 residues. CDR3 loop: CASSPGQDNSPLHF. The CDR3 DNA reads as TGTGCCAGCAGTCCCGGACAGGATAATTCACCCCTCCACTTT.

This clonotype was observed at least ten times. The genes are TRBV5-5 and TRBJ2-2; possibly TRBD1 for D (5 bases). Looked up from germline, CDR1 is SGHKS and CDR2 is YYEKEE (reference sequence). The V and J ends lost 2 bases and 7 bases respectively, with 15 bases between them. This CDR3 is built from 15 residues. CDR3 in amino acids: CASSFIGEWGGELFF. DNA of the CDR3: TGTGCCAGCAGCTTCATAGGGGAATGGGGCGGGGAGCTGTTTTTT.

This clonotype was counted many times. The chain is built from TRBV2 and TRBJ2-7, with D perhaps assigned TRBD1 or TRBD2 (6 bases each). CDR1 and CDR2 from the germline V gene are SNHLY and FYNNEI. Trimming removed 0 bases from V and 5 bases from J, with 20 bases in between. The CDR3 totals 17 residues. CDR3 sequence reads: CASSEALSGAGFNEQYV. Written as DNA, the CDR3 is TGTGCCAGCAGTGAAGCGCTTTCGGGGGCCGGGTTCAACGAGCAGTACGTC.

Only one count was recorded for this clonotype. Here the CDR3 DNA reads TGTGCCATCAGCTGTGGGTCGACTAGCGGGATAACCCAAGAGACCCAGTACTTC. Residues: CAISCGSTSGITQETQYF. This rearrangement joins TRBV2 to TRBJ2-5, with 11 bases aligning to TRBD2. V dropped 10 bases and J dropped 1; count of bases not matched to a gene: 17. The length of the CDR3 is 18 residues. Per germline, CDR1 SNHLY and CDR2 FYNNEI.

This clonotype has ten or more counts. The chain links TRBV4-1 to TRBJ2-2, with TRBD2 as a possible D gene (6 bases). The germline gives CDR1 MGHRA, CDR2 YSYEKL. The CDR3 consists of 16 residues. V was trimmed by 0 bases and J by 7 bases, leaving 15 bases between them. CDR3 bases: TGCGCCAGCAGCCAAGATAGGGACTCAGCCCTCGGGGAGCTGTTTTTT. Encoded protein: CASSQDRDSALGELFF.

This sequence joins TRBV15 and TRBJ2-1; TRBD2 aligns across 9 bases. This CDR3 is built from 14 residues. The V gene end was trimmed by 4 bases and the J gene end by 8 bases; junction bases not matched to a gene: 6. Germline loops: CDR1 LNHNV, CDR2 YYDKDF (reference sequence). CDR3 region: CATSIAGEGYEQFF. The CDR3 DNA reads TGTGCCACCAGCATAGCGGGAGAAGGCTATGAGCAGTTCTTC.

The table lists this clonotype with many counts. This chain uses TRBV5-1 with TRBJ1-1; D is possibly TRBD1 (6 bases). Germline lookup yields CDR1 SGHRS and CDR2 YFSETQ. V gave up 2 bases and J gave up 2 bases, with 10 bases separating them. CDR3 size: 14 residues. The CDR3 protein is CASSFRDTNTEAFF. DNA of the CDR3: TGCGCCAGCAGCTTCCGGGACACCAACACTGAAGCTTTCTTT.

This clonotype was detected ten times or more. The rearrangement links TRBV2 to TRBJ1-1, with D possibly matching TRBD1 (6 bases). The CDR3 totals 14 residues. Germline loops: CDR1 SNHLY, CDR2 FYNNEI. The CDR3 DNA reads TGTGTCGTCACCGGACAGCACATGAACACTGAAGCTTTCTTT. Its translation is CVVTGQHMNTEAFF. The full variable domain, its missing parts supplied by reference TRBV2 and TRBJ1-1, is EPEVTQTPSHQVTQMGQEVILRCVPISNHLYFYWYRQILGQKVEFLVSFYNNEISEKSEIFDDQFSVERPDGSNFTLKIRSTKLEDSAMYFCVVTGQHMNTEAFFGQGTRLTVV.

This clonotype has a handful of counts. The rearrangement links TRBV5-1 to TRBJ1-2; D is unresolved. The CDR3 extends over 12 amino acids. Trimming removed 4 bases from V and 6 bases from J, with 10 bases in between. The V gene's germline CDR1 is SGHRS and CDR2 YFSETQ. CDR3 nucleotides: TGCGCCAGCAGCGATCGGGCAAATGGCTACACCTTC. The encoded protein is CASSDRANGYTF.

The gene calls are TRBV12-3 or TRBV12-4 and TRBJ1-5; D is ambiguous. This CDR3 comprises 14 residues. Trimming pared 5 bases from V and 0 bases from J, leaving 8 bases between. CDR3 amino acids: CASSRTHSNQPQHF. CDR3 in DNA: TGTGCCAGCAGTAGGACTCATAGCAATCAGCCCCAGCATTTT.

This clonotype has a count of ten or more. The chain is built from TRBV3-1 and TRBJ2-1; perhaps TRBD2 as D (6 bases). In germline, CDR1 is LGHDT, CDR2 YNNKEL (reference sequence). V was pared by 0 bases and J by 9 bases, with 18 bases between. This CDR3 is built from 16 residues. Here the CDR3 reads CASSQDRVEGGIEQFF. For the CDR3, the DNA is TGTGCCAGCAGCCAAGATCGGGTAGAAGGCGGGATTGAGCAGTTCTTC.

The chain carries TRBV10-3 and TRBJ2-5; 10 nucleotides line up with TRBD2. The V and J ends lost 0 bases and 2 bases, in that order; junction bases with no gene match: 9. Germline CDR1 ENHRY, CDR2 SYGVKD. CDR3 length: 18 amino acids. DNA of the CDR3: TGTGCCATCAGTGAGTCGACCCGAGTACTAGCGGGACAAGAGACCCAGTACTTC. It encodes CAISESTRVLAGQETQYF.

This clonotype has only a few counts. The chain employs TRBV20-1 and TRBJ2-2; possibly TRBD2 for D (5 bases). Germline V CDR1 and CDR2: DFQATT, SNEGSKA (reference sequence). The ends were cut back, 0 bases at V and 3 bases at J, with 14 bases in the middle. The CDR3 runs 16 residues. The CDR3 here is CSARDGKDGDTGELFF. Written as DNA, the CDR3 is TGCAGTGCTAGAGATGGGAAGGACGGGGACACCGGGGAGCTGTTTTTT.

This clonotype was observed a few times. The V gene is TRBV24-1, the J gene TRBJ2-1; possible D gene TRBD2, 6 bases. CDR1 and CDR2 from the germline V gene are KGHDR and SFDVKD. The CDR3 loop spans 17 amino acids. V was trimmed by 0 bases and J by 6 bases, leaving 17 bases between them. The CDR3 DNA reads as TGTGCCACCAGTGATTTGCCGGACTACGGGGTTAGCAATGAGCAGTTCTTC. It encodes CATSDLPDYGVSNEQFF.

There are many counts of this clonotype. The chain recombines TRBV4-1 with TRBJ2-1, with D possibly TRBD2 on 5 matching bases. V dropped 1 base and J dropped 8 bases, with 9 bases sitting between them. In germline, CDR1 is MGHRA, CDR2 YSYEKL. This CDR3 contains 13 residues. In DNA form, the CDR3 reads TGCGCCAGCAGCCAAGGGGAGTGGGATGAGCAGTTCTTC. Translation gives CASSQGEWDEQFF.

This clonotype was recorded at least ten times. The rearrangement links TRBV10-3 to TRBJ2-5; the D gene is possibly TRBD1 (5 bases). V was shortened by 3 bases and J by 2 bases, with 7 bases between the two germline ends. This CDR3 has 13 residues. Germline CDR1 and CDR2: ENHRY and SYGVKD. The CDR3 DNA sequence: TGTGCCATCAGTGAACAGGCGCAAGAGACCCAGTACTTC. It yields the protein CAISEQAQETQYF.